A selection of T cell receptor beta chains follows, all from one sample in a study of CD8+CD57+ T cells in acquired aplastic anemia. TCRdb re-called the reads through MiXCR, storing one row per CDR3 protein. The repertoire consists of some 190,000 distinct CDR3 sequences, with roughly half occurring once and the leading ten covering approximately 16%. Sequencing input: sorted CD4+, CD8+, or CD8+CD57+ T cells (not recorded which) from PBMCs. The receptors stem from a human donor in good health, serving as a control. The CDR3 runs from the conserved cysteine through the conserved F or W. A D gene is named only where the DNA matches it firmly. Clone size is shown for a subset of rows, as once, few, many or a class of expanded clone.

j_call clone_size d_call v_call cdr3_nt cdr3_aa
TRBJ2-5 NA NA TRBV7-2 TGTGCCAGCAGTTTCTTTGAGACCCAGTACTTC CASSFFETQYF
TRBJ2-7 many NA TRBV5-1 TGCGCCAGCAGGGCAGGGATTCTCTACGAGCAGTACTTC CASRAGILYEQYF
TRBJ1-2 NA NA TRBV20-1 TGCAGTGCTAGAGGGGTGGACTATGGCTACACCTTC CSARGVDYGYTF
TRBJ2-3 NA TRBD1 TRBV25-1 TGTGCCAGCAGTGAACGACAGGGGGATACGCAGTATTTT CASSERQGDTQYF
TRBJ2-5 many NA TRBV12-5 TGTGCTAGTGCCCGCAGGGGCGTCAACCAAGAGACCCAGTACTTC CASARRGVNQETQYF
TRBJ1-4 many NA TRBV12-3/TRBV12-4 TGTGCCAGCAGCTCAACGACCTTGGTTAATGAAAAACTGTTTTTT CASSSTTLVNEKLFF
TRBJ2-7 many TRBD2 TRBV7-3 TGTGCCAGCAGCTCAACGGCCCTAGCGGGGGGGAACGGACCCTACGAGCAGTACTTC CASSSTALAGGNGPYEQYF
TRBJ2-5 NA TRBD2 TRBV20-1 TGCAGTGCTACGCCGGCGGGGGGTCAAGAGACCCAGTACTTC CSATPAGGQETQYF
TRBJ1-2 NA NA TRBV28 TGTGCCAGCATCAGCGAGGGTAACTATGGCTACACCTTC CASISEGNYGYTF
TRBJ2-7 NA TRBD2 TRBV2 TGTGCCAGCAGTGGATGGGGGCCCCTAGCGGGGGTCTACGAGCAGTACTTC CASSGWGPLAGVYEQYF
TRBJ2-3 many NA TRBV5-1 TGCGCCAGCAGCTTAGAGTGGGGGGGCACAGATACGCAGTATTTT CASSLEWGGTDTQYF
TRBJ2-7 NA TRBD1 TRBV28 TGTGCCAGCAGTCTCGGGACAGGGCTGTCCTACGAGCAGTACTTC CASSLGTGLSYEQYF
TRBJ2-2 NA NA TRBV20-1 TGCAGTGCCGTACTAGGGACCGGGGAGCTGTTTTTT CSAVLGTGELFF
TRBJ1-5 NA NA TRBV7-2 TGTGCCAGCAGCTGGGGGGCAGGGTGGAATCAGCCCCAGCATTTT CASSWGAGWNQPQHF
TRBJ1-6 NA NA TRBV6-4 TGTGCCAGCAGTGAAGGGGGGCAGAGTTCACCCCTCCACTTT CASSEGGQSSPLHF
TRBJ1-1 many TRBD1 TRBV10-3 TGTGCCATCAGGGGACAGGGAGATACTGAAGCTTTCTTT CAIRGQGDTEAFF
TRBJ2-7 many NA TRBV10-3 TGTGCCATCAGTGAGTCGGGGACAATCGACGAGCAGTACTTC CAISESGTIDEQYF
TRBJ2-5 once TRBD2 TRBV7-6 TGTGCCAGCAGCTTAGAGCCCAAGCGGGGGGACCGAGAGACCCAGTACTTC CASSLEPKRGDRETQYF
TRBJ1-5 NA NA TRBV10-3 TGTGCCATCGGGGCAGGGGATCAGCCCCAGCATTTT CAIGAGDQPQHF
TRBJ1-1 NA TRBD1 TRBV9 TGTGCCAGCAGCGTAGCTACAATGTATCAGGGGGGAGCTTTCTTT CASSVATMYQGGAFF
TRBJ2-3 NA NA TRBV20-1 TGCAGTGCTAGTTCTGTGCGGGACACTTATACGCAGTATTTT CSASSVRDTYTQYF
TRBJ1-4 many NA TRBV19 TGTGCCAGTATAGGGCGGTTTAATGAAAAACTGTTTTTT CASIGRFNEKLFF
TRBJ1-4 NA NA TRBV29-1 TGCAGCGTTGGACGGGGGGGCGTCGAAAAACTGTTTTTT CSVGRGGVEKLFF
TRBJ2-7 few TRBD2 TRBV20-1 TGCAGTGCTAGAGATCCAGGTCCAGGACTAGCTGTCCACGAGCAGTACTTC CSARDPGPGLAVHEQYF
TRBJ2-7 many TRBD2 TRBV9 TGTGCCAGCAGCGTAGTCCCTAGCGGGGTTTACGAGCAGTACTTC CASSVVPSGVYEQYF
TRBJ2-5 many TRBD1 TRBV24-1 TGTGCCACCAGTGACGGACAGGCACAAGAGACCCAGTACTTC CATSDGQAQETQYF
TRBJ2-7 NA TRBD2 TRBV9 TGTGCCAGCAGCCTGGGACTAGCGGGGGTTTACCACGAGCAGTACTTC CASSLGLAGVYHEQYF
TRBJ1-6 NA NA TRBV7-6 TGTGCCAGCAGTCAAGGGGGTCTTTCACCCCTCCACTTT CASSQGGLSPLHF
TRBJ1-2 many TRBD1 TRBV20-1 TGCAGTGCCTCGCCCTCGACAGGGGAGTTGTTTGGCTACACCTTC CSASPSTGELFGYTF
TRBJ2-5 NA TRBD1 TRBV7-8 TGTGCCAGCAGCTTATGGACAGGGACCCAGTACTTC CASSLWTGTQYF
TRBJ2-3 NA TRBD2 TRBV20-1 TGCAGTGCCCACATCGGGGGGACAGATACGCAGTATTTT CSAHIGGTDTQYF
TRBJ2-1 NA TRBD2 TRBV5-1 TGTGCCAGCAGCCAAGATATGGCGGGGGGGCGCAATGAGCAGTTCTTC CASSQDMAGGRNEQFF
TRBJ1-6 NA TRBD1 TRBV19 TGTGCCAGTAGTGCCCGCCCGGTGGGACAGGGGGGATATTCACCCCTCCACTTT CASSARPVGQGGYSPLHF
TRBJ2-7 many TRBD1 TRBV6-5 TGTGCCAGCAGTTACCAGGGGGTAAGAGGACAGCCTTTTCCCTACGAGCAGTACTTC CASSYQGVRGQPFPYEQYF
TRBJ1-6 NA TRBD1 TRBV12-3/TRBV12-4 TGTGCCAGCAGAGCCACAGGGGGGAGTAATTCACCCCTCCACTTT CASRATGGSNSPLHF
TRBJ2-7 few NA TRBV6-2/TRBV6-3 TGTGCCAGCAGTTACTTGTCGACAGAAAACGAGCAGTACTTC CASSYLSTENEQYF
TRBJ2-7 once NA TRBV20-1 TGCAGTGCTAGAGAGGGGGGCCGGATCTACGAGCAGTACTTC CSAREGGRIYEQYF
TRBJ1-6 NA TRBD1 TRBV7-9 TGTGCCAGCAGCTTAGTGTGGACAGGGGCAAATTCACCCCTCCACTTT CASSLVWTGANSPLHF
TRBJ1-2 NA TRBD1 TRBV10-3 TGTGCCATCAGAGGAACAGGGGGCGACGGCTATGGCTACACCTTC CAIRGTGGDGYGYTF
TRBJ2-2 many TRBD1 TRBV24-1 TGTGCCACCAGTGACCGTCCCGGGACAGGGAGAGTGAGCGGGGAGCTGTTTTTT CATSDRPGTGRVSGELFF
TRBJ2-3 few TRBD1 TRBV5-4 TGTGCCAGCAGCCCGACAGGGTTGGGCACAGATACGCAGTATTTT CASSPTGLGTDTQYF
TRBJ1-2 once TRBD1 TRBV29-1 TGCAGCGTTGAAGAGGCAGGGGGCTATGGCTACACCTTC CSVEEAGGYGYTF
TRBJ2-3 NA NA TRBV5-1 TGCGCCAGCAGCCGTGAACACGCAGATACGCAGTATTTT CASSREHADTQYF
TRBJ1-2 many NA TRBV7-9 TGTGCCAGCAGCATGACAGCGAACTATGGCTACACCTTC CASSMTANYGYTF
TRBJ1-4 NA NA TRBV20-1 TGCAGTGCCCCGGGACTAGCGGGGGATGAAAAACTGTTTTTT CSAPGLAGDEKLFF
TRBJ1-3 many NA TRBV20-1 TGCAGTGCCAAATCTTTCGGTGGCTCTGGAAACACCATATATTTT CSAKSFGGSGNTIYF
TRBJ2-1 NA TRBD1 TRBV20-1 TGCAGTGCGCCCCAGACAGGGAAACACAATGAGCAGTTCTTC CSAPQTGKHNEQFF
TRBJ1-3 many TRBD1 TRBV20-1 TGCAGTGCGCGAGGACAGGGGAGGGGAAACACCATATATTTT CSARGQGRGNTIYF
TRBJ2-1 NA TRBD1 TRBV24-1 TGTGCCACCAGTGACCCTACCCCGGGACAGGGGAGGAATGGGCAGTTCTTC CATSDPTPGQGRNGQFF
TRBJ1-1 NA NA TRBV20-1 TGCAGTGCTAGAATCGTGGGGGGTGAAGCTTTCTTT CSARIVGGEAFF
TRBJ2-1 NA NA TRBV7-3 TGTGCCAGCGCTTTAAGCAGGGTTTACAATGAGCAGTCCTTC CASALSRVYNEQSF
TRBJ2-1 once NA TRBV9 TGTGCCAGCAGGGGACTCCGTTATGAGCAGTTCTTC CASRGLRYEQFF